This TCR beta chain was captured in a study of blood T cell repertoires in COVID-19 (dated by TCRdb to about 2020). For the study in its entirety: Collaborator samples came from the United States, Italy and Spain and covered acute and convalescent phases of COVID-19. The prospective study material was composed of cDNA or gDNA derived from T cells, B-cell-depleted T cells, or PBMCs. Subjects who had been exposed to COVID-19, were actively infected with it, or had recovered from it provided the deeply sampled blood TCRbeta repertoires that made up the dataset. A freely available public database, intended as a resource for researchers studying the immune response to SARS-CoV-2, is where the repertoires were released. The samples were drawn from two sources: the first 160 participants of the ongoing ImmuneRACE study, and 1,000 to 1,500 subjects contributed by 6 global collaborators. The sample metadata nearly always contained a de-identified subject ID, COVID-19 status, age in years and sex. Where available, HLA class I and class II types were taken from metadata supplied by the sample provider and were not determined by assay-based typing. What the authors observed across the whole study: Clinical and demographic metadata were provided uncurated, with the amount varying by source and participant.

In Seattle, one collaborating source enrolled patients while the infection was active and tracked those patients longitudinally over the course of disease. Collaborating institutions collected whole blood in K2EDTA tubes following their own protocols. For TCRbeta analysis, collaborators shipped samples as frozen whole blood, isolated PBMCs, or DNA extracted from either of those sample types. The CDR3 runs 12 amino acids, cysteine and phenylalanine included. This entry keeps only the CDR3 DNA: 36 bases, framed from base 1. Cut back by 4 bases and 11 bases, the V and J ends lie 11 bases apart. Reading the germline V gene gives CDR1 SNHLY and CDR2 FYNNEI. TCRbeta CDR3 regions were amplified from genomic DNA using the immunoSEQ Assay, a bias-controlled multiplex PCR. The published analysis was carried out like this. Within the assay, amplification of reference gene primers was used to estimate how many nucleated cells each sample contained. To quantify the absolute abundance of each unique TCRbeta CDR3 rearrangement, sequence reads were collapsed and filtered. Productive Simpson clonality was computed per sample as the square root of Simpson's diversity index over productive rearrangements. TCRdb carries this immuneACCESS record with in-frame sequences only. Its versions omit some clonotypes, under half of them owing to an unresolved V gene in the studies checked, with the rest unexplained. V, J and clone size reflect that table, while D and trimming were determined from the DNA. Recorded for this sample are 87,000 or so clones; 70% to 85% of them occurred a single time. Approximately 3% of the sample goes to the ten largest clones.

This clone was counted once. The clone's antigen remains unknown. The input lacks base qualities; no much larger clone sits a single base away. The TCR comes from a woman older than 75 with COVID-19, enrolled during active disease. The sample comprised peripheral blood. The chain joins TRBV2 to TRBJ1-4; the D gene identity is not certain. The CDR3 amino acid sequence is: CASSVRTGKLFF. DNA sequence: TGTGCCAGCAGTGTCAGGACTGGCAAACTGTTTTTT.